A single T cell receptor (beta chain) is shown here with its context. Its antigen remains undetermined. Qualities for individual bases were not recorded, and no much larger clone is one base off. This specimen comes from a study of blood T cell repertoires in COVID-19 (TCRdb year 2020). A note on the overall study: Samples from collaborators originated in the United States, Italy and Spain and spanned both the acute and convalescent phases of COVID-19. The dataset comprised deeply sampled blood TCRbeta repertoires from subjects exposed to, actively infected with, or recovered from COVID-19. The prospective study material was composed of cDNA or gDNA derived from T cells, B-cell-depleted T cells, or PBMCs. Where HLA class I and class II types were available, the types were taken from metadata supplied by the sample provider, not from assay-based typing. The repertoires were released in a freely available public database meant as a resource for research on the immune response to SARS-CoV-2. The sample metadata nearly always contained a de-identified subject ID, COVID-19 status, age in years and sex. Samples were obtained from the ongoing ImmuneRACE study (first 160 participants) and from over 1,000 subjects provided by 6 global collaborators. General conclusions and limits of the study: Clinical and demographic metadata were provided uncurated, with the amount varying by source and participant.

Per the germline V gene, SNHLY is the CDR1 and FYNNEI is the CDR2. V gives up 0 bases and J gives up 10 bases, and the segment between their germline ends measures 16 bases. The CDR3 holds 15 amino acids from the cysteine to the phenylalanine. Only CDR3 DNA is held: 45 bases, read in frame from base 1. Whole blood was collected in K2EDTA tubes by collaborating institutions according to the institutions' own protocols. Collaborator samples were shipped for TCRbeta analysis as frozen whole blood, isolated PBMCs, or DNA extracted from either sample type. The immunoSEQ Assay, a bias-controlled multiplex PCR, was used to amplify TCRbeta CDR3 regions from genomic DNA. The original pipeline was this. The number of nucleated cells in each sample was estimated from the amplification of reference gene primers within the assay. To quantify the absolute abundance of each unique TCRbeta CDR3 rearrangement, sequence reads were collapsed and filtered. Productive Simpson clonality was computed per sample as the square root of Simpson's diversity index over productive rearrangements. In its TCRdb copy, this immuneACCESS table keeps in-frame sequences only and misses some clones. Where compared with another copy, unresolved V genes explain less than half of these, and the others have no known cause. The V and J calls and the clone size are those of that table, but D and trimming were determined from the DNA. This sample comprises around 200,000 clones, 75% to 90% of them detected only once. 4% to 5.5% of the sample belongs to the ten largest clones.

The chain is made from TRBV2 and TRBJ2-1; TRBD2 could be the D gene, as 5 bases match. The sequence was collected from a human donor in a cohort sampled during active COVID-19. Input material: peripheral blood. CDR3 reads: CASSEARAKPGEQFF. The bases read TGTGCCAGCAGTGAAGCGAGGGCAAAACCGGGGGAGCAGTTCTTC.